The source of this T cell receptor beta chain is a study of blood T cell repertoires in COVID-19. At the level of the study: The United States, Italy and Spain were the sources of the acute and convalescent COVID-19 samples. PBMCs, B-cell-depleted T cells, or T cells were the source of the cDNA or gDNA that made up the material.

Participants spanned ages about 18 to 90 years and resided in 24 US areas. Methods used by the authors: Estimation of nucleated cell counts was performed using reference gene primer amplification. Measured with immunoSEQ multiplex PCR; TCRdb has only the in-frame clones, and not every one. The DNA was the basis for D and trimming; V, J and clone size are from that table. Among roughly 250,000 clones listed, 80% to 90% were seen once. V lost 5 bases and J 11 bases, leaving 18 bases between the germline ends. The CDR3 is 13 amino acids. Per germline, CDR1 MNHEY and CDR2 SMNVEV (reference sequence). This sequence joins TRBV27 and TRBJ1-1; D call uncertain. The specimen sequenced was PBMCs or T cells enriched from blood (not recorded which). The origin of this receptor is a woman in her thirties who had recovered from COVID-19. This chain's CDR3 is CASSPVRGRVAFF. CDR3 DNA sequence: TGTGCCAGCAGTCCCGTTCGGGGAAGGGTCGCTTTCTTT.